This TCR beta chain comes out of a study of blood T cell repertoires in COVID-19. Profiling relied on immunoSEQ multiplex PCR, and the TCRdb table lists in-frame clones only, not all of them. The repertoire consists of about 220,000 clones, with 70% to 90% occurring once and the leading ten covering about 3%. Trimming shortened V by 2 bases and J by 7 bases, and 6 bases separated the two germline ends. CDR3 length: 11 residues. CDR1 and CDR2 (germline): GTSNPN, SVGIG (reference sequence). V and J are TRBV30 and TRBJ1-3; possibly TRBD1 for D (6 bases). The clonotype was recovered from a man aged 50-60 years who had recovered from COVID-19. The material sequenced was peripheral blood. The CDR3 nucleotides are TGTGCCTGGAGTACAGGGAACACCATATATTTT. It yields the protein CAWSTGNTIYF.